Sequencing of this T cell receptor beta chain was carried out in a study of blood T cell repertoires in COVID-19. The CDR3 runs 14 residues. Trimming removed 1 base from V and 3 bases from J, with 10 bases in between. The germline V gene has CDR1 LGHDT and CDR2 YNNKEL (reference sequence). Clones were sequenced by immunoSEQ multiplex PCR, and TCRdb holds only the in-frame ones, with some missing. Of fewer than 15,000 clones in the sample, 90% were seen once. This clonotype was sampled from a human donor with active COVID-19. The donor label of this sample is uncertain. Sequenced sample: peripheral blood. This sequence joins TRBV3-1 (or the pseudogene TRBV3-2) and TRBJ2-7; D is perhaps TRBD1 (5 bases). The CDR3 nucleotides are TGTGCCAGCAGCCAAGCTCACAGGAGCTACGAGCAGTACTTC. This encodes CASSQAHRSYEQYF.